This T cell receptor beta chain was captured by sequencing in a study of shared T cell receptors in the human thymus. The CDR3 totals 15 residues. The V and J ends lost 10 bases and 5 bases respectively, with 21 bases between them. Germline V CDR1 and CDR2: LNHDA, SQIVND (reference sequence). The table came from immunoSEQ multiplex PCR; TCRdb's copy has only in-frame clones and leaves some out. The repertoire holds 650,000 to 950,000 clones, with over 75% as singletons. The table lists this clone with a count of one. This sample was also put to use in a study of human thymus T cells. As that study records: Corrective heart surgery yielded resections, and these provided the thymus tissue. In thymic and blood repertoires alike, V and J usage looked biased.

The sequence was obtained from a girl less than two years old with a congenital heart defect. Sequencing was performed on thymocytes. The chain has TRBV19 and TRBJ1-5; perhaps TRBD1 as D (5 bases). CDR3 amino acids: CATSIIRGRHQPQHF. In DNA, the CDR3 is TGTGCCACCTCCATTATTCGGGGGAGGCATCAGCCCCAGCATTTT.